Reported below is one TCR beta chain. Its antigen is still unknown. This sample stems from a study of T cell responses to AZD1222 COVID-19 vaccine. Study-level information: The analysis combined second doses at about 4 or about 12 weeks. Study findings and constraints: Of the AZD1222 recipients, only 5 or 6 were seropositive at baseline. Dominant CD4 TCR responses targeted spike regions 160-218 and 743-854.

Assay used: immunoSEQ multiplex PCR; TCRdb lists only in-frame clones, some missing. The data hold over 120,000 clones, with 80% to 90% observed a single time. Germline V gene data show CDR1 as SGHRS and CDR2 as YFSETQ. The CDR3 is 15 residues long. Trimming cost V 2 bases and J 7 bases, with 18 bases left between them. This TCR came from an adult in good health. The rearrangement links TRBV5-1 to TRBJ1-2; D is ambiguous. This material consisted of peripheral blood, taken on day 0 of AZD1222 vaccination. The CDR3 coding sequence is TGCGCCAGCAGCTTAGGCAGCCTTTCAAGTCGTGGCTACACCTTC. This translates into CASSLGSLSSRGYTF.